This TCR beta chain was retrieved from a study of cytomegalovirus exposure and HLA in healthy donors. Study-wide points: HLA-A and HLA-B allele assignments for most subjects were reportedly predicted accurately using TCR beta sequences. Clonal expansion, a later analysis showed, was greater in HLA-associated TCR beta chains than in equally common others.

Concerning this clone itself: Its cognate antigen is unknown.

Germline V CDR1 and CDR2: MGHRA, YSYEKL. Trimming shortened V by 0 bases and J by 4 bases, and 10 bases separated the two germline ends. There are 15 residues in the CDR3. Vbeta (60) and Jbeta (13) primers were used in the PCR. Only in-frame clones appear in the TCRdb table, and some are missing; sequencing was by immunoSEQ multiplex PCR. The sample is made up of roughly 120,000 clones, and the top ten hold about 2.2% of it. Sequenced input: PBMCs. The chain uses TRBV4-1 and TRBJ2-1; no reliable D call. This TCR was sampled from a man aged 35 to 55 in good health and CMV-seronegative. DNA for the CDR3: TGCGCCAGCAGCCAAGAACACCAGTTATACAATGAGCAGTTCTTC. Translating gives CASSQEHQLYNEQFF.